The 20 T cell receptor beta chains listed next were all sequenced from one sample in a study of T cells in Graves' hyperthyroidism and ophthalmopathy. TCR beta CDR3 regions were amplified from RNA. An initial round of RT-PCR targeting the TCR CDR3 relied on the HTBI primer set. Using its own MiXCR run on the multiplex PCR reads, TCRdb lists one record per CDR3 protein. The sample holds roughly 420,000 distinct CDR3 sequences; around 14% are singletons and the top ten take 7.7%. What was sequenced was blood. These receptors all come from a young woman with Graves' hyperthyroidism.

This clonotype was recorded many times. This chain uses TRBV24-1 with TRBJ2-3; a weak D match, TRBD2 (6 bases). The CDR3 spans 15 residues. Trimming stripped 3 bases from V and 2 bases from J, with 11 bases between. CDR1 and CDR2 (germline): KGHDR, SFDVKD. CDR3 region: CATSDGGDYTDTQYF. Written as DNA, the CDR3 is TGTGCCACCAGTGATGGCGGGGATTACACAGATACGCAGTATTTT.

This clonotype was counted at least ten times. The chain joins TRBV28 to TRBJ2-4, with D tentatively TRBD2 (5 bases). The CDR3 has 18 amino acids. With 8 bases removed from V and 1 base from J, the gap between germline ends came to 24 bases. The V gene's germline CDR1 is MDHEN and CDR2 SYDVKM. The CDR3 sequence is CASFARVGSRVAKNIQYF. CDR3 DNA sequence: TGTGCCAGCTTCGCCCGGGTGGGGTCGCGGGTTGCCAAAAACATTCAGTACTTC.

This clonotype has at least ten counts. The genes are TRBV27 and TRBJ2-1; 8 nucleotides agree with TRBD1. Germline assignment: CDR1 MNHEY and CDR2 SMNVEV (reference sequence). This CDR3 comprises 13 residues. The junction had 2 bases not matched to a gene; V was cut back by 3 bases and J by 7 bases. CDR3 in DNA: TGTGCCAGCAGTTTCGGGACAGGTAATGAGCAGTTCTTC. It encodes CASSFGTGNEQFF.

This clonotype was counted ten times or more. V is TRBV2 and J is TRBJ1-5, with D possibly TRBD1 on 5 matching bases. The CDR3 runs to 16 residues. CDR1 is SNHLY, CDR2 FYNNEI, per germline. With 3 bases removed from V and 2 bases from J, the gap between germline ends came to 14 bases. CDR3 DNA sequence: TGTGCCAGCAGTGACGGGACGGAGATAGGCAATCAGCCCCAGCATTTT. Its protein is CASSDGTEIGNQPQHF.

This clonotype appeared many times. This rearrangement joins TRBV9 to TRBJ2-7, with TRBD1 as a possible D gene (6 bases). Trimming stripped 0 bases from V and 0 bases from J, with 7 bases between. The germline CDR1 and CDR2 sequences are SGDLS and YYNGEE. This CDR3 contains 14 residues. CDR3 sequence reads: CASSVGQDSYEQYF. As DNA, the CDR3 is TGTGCCAGCAGCGTAGGACAGGACTCCTACGAGCAGTACTTC.

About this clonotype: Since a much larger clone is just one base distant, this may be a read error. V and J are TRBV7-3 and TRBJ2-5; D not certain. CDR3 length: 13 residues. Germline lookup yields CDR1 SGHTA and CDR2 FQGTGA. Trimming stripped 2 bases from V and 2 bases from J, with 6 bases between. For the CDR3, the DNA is TGTGCCAGCAGCTTAGAGAGGCAAGAGACCCAGTACTTC. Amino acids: CASSLERQETQYF.

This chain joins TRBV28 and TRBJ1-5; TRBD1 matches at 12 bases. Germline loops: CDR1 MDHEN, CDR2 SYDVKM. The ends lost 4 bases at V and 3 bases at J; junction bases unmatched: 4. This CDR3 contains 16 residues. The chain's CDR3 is CASSSGTGGLNQPQHF. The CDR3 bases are TGTGCCAGCAGTTCCGGGACAGGGGGCCTCAATCAGCCCCAGCATTTT.

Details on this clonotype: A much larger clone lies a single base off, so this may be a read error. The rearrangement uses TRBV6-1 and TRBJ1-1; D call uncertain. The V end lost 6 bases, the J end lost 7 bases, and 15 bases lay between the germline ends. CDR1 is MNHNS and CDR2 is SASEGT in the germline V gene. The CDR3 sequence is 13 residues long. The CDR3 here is CASRPGEGNEAFF. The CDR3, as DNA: TGTGCCAGCAGGCCTGGAGAGGGCAATGAAGCTTTCTTT.

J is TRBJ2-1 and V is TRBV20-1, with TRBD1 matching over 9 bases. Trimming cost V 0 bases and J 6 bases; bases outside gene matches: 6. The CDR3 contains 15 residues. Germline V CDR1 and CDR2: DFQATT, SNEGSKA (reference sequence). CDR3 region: CSARDRTGDFNEQFF. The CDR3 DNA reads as TGCAGTGCTAGAGATCGGACAGGGGATTTCAATGAGCAGTTCTTC.

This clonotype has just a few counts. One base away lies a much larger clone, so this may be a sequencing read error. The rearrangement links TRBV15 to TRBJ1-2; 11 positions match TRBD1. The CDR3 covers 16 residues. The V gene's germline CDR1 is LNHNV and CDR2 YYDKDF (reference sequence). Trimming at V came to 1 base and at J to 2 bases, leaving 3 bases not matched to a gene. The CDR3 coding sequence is TGTGCCACCAGCAGAGCCTGGACAGGGGGCAACTATGGCTACACCTTC. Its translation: CATSRAWTGGNYGYTF.

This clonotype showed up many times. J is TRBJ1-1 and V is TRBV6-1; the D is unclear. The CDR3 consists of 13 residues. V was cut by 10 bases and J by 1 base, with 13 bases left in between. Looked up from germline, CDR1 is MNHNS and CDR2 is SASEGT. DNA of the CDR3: TGTGCCACCTACCCTTATTCGAACACTGAAGCTTTCTTT. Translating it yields CATYPYSNTEAFF.

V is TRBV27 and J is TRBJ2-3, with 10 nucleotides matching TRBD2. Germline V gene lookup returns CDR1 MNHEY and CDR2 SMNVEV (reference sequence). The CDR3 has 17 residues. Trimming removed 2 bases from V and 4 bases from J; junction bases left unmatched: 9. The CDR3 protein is CASSLAPTSGNADTQYF. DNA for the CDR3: TGTGCCAGCAGTTTAGCCCCCACTAGCGGGAACGCAGATACGCAGTATTTT.

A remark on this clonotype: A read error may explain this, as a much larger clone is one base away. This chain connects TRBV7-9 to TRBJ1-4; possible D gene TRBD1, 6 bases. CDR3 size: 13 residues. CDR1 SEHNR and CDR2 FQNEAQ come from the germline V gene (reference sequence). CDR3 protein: CTSRPGQNEKLFF. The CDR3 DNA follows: TGTACCAGCAGACCGGGACAAAATGAAAAACTGTTTTTT.

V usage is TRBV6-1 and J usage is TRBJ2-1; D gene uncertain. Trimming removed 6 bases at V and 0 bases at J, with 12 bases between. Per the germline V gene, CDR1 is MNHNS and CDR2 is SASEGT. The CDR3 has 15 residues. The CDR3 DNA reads TGTGCCAGCAGCCTTAGCAGGTACTCCTACAATGAGCAGTTCTTC. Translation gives CASSLSRYSYNEQFF.

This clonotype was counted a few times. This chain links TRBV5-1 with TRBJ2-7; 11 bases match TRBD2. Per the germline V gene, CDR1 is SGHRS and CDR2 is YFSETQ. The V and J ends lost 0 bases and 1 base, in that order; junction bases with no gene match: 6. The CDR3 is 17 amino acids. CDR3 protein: CASSLALTSGSSYEQYF. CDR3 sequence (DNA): TGCGCCAGCAGCTTGGCTCTAACTAGCGGGAGTTCCTACGAGCAGTACTTC.

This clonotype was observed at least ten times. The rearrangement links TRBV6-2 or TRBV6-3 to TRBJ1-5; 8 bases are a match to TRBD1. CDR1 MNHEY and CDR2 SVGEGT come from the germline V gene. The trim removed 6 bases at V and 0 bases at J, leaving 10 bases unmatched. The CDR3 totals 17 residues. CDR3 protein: CASSHDRGPYSNQPQHF. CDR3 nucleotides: TGTGCCAGCAGCCATGACAGGGGACCATATAGCAATCAGCCCCAGCATTTT.

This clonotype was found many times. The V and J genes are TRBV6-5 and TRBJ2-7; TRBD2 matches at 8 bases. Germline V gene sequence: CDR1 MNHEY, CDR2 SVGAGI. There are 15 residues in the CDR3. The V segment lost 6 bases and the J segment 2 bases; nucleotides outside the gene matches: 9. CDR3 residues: CASSLGTSRTYEQYF. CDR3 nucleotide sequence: TGTGCCAGCAGCCTGGGGACTAGTAGAACCTACGAGCAGTACTTC.

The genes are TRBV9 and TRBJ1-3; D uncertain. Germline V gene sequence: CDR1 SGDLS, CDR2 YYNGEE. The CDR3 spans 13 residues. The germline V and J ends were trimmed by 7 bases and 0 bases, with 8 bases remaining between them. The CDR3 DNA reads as TGTGCCAGCGGGCGGGGCTCTGGAAACACCATATATTTT. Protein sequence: CASGRGSGNTIYF.

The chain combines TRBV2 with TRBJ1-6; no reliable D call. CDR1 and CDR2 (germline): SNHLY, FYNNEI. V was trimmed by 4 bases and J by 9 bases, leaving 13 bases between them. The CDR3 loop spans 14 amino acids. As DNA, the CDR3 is TGTGCCAGCAGTGTTTTAAAGAATAGTTCACCCCTCCACTTT. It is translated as CASSVLKNSSPLHF.

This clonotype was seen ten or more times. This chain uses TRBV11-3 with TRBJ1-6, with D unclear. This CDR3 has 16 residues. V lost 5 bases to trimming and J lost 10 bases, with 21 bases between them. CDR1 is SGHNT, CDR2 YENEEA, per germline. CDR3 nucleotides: TGTGCCAGCAGCCCCGATCTCGGTCGCGGGATATCACCCCTCCACTTT. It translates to CASSPDLGRGISPLHF.